This TCR beta chain was captured in a study of OX40 agonist ivuxolimab in advanced cancers. V dropped 6 bases and J dropped 5 bases, with 8 bases sitting between them. Germline loops: CDR1 MNHEY, CDR2 SVGAGI. CDR3 length: 11 amino acids. The repertoire was sequenced with immunoSEQ multiplex PCR; TCRdb's copy has only in-frame clones and lacks some. This sample has about 100,000 clones, with approximately 90% found just once. This TCR was sampled from an adult with an advanced solid tumor such as melanoma, head and neck, liver or kidney cancer. The sequencing here drew on CD4+ or CD8+ T cells sorted from blood, taken in a trial of the OX40 agonist ivuxolimab. The chain recombines TRBV6-5 with TRBJ2-7; unclear D gene. The CDR3 spells CASSRLHEQYF. The CDR3 DNA reads TGTGCCAGCAGCCGTCTACACGAGCAGTACTTC.